This T cell receptor beta chain was observed in a study of post-analysis software for immune sequencing data. Notes on the study in general: Relative to controls, patients had five TRBV segments at higher frequency, with TRBV5-6, TRBV5-1 and TRBV20-1 among these. Strong co-clustering by F measure linked samples that shared a preparation batch. Significantly lower normalized Chao1 diversity was found in patients with multiple sclerosis relative to controls.

As regards this clonotype: Its antigen is currently unknown.

The CDR3 totals 15 residues. Germline CDR1 SEHNR, CDR2 FQNEAQ (reference sequence). Trimming took 3 bases from V and 4 from J; bases not matched to a gene: 7. Unique molecular identifiers featured in each of the TCR beta cDNA libraries. Starting from approximately 1 to 10 million T cells, the study yielded 460,000 or so cDNA molecules. TCRdb analysed the PCR reads with MiXCR anew, one entry per CDR3 protein. The table includes about 200,000 distinct CDR3 sequences, approximately 29% detected once. The receptor was isolated from a girl younger than 18 with multiple sclerosis. The sample was blood. The chain links TRBV7-9 to TRBJ1-2; 8 bases match TRBD1. CDR3 DNA: TGTGCCAGCAGCTTGGGGTCTACAGGGGGCTATGGCTACACCTTC. Protein product: CASSLGSTGGYGYTF.